The 32 T cell receptor beta chains given below trace back to one sample, sequenced in a study of T cells in Graves' hyperthyroidism and ophthalmopathy. Amplification of TCR beta CDR3 regions was performed using RNA transcripts as template. In the first-round RT-PCR of the TCR CDR3, the HTBI primer set was used. In TCRdb, the multiplex PCR reads were re-called with MiXCR into one record per CDR3 protein. This repertoire shows hundreds of thousands of distinct CDR3 sequences, roughly 15% found once; its top ten account for over 3.5%. Sequencing input: blood. The receptors originated from a woman aged 40 to 50 with Graves' ophthalmopathy.

At least ten counts were recorded for this clonotype. CDR3 loop: CASRSRGSDQYF. CDR3 nucleotides: TGTGCCAGTAGATCGCGCGGGAGTGATCAGTACTTC. The chain recombines TRBV19 with TRBJ2-4, with 7 nucleotides matching TRBD2. The V gene end was trimmed by 6 bases and the J gene end by 12 bases; junction bases not matched to a gene: 8. The length of the CDR3 is 12 residues. In germline, CDR1 is LNHDA, CDR2 SQIVND (reference sequence). Combining the CDR3 with reference TRBV19 and TRBJ2-4 gives the whole variable domain DGGITQSPKYLFRKEGQNVTLSCEQNLNHDAMYWYRQDPGQGLRLIYYSQIVNDFQKGDIAEGYSVSREKKESFPLTVTSAQKNPTAFYLCASRSRGSDQYFGAGTRLSVL.

This clonotype was seen repeatedly, ten times or more. This sequence joins TRBV5-1 and TRBJ2-7; D could derive from TRBD1 or TRBD2 (5 bases each). The germline V gene has CDR1 SGHRS and CDR2 YFSETQ. The CDR3 runs to 15 residues. V shed 4 bases and J shed 1 base, with 15 bases lying between them. CDR3 amino acids: CASSIGTGISYEQYF. The CDR3 nucleotides are TGCGCCAGCAGCATCGGGACGGGGATATCCTACGAGCAGTACTTC.

The table lists this clonotype with many counts. The V call is TRBV20-1, the J call TRBJ1-1; D uncertain. With 5 bases removed from V and 0 bases from J, the gap between germline ends came to 7 bases. Germline CDR1 DFQATT, CDR2 SNEGSKA (reference sequence). The CDR3 is made up of 12 amino acids. In nucleotides, the CDR3 is TGCAGTGCTTTCGGGCTGAACACTGAAGCTTTCTTT. Translated: CSAFGLNTEAFF.

This clonotype appeared many times. The rearrangement joins TRBV6-5 to TRBJ2-5; no reliable D call. Germline CDR1 is MNHEY and CDR2 is SVGAGI. V lost 0 bases and J 4 bases, leaving 6 bases between the germline ends. This CDR3 spans 13 amino acids. The DNA of the CDR3 is TGTGCCAGCAGTTACTCCAGGCGAGAGACCCAGTACTTC. It is translated as CASSYSRRETQYF.

This clonotype appeared many times. The rearrangement uses TRBV29-1 and TRBJ1-1, with D possibly matching TRBD1 (5 bases). V lost 4 bases to trimming and J lost 4 bases, with 13 bases between them. The germline CDR1 and CDR2 sequences are SQVTM and ANQGSEA. The CDR3 extends over 13 amino acids. The CDR3 spells CSVARGSATEAFF. The CDR3 DNA sequence: TGCAGCGTTGCGCGGGGGAGTGCCACTGAAGCTTTCTTT.

The table lists this clonotype with many counts. V usage is TRBV6-1 and J usage is TRBJ2-7, with D possibly TRBD2 on 6 matching bases. CDR3 length equals 14 residues. CDR1 is MNHNS and CDR2 is SASEGT in the germline V gene. Trimming stripped 4 bases from V and 5 bases from J, with 15 bases between. The CDR3 coding sequence is TGTGCCAGCAGTGTAGTCGGGAGAATGAACGAGCAGTACTTC. The encoded protein is CASSVVGRMNEQYF.

This clonotype was seen ten or more times. This chain joins TRBV28 and TRBJ1-2; D perhaps matches TRBD1 (5 bases). Germline V gene sequence: CDR1 MDHEN, CDR2 SYDVKM. V lost 6 bases and J lost 6, with 14 bases in between. This CDR3 contains 13 residues. CDR3 DNA: TGTGCCAGCAGCCCGGGACGGCAGAATGGCTACACCTTC. Protein: CASSPGRQNGYTF.

This clonotype has ten or more counts. The chain is built from TRBV30 and TRBJ2-4; 7 bases are shared with TRBD1. Germline V gene data show CDR1 as GTSNPN and CDR2 as SVGIG (reference sequence). Trimming cost V 0 bases and J 6 bases; bases outside gene matches: 11. The CDR3 extends over 16 amino acids. The CDR3 DNA is TGTGCCTGGAGTGTAGGGGGAAGGGGGCGTCGAAACATTCAGTACTTC. It codes for CAWSVGGRGRRNIQYF.

The J gene is TRBJ2-7, the V gene TRBV30; 8 nucleotides align to TRBD2. This CDR3 contains 15 residues. V shed 0 bases and J 2 bases; nucleotides not matched to a gene: 6. CDR1 is GTSNPN, CDR2 SVGIG, per germline (reference sequence). The CDR3 loop reads CAWSVGLAGPYEQYF. Here the CDR3 DNA reads TGTGCCTGGAGTGTAGGGCTAGCGGGCCCCTACGAGCAGTACTTC.

This clonotype came up many times. The chain carries TRBV11-2 and TRBJ2-5, with 15 bases that match TRBD2. The CDR3 runs 17 residues. Trimming removed 3 bases from V and 4 bases from J; junction bases left unmatched: 6. Per germline, CDR1 SGHAT and CDR2 FQNNGV. CDR3 sequence (DNA): TGTGCCAGCAGCTTCGGACTAGCGGGAGGGGCCGGAGAGACCCAGTACTTC. Residues: CASSFGLAGGAGETQYF.

This rearrangement joins TRBV2 to TRBJ1-1; 12 bases map to TRBD1. CDR1 is SNHLY, CDR2 FYNNEI, per germline. The CDR3 has 15 residues. The trim removed 8 bases at V and 3 bases at J, leaving 7 bases unmatched. The CDR3 nucleotides are TGTGCCAGCCGTAGGGACAGGGGGCTGTACACTGAAGCTTTCTTT. Translation gives CASRRDRGLYTEAFF.

This clonotype was recorded at least ten times. J is TRBJ1-1 and V is TRBV11-3, with D possibly being TRBD1 (5 bases). The CDR3 is 14 amino acids. Germline V lookup: CDR1 SGHNT, CDR2 YENEEA. Between the trimmed V and J ends, which lost 5 bases and 0 bases, there was a span of 10 bases. CDR3 sequence: CASSAGFMNTEAFF. CDR3 in DNA: TGTGCCAGCAGCGCAGGGTTTATGAACACTGAAGCTTTCTTT. Variable domain in full (rest from reference TRBV11-3 and TRBJ1-1): EAGVVQSPRYKIIEKKQPVAFWCNPISGHNTLYWYLQNLGQGPELLIRYENEEAVDDSQLPKDRFSAERLKGVDSTLKIQPAELGDSAVYLCASSAGFMNTEAFFGQGTRLTVV.

This clonotype appeared many times. This chain connects TRBV4-3 to TRBJ1-2; no reliable D call. From germline, CDR1 is LGHNA and CDR2 YSLEER. There are 14 residues in the CDR3. V lost 0 bases, J lost 3 bases, and 8 bases lay in between. The CDR3 reads CASSQDETDYGYTF. The CDR3 coding sequence is TGCGCCAGCAGCCAAGATGAGACGGACTATGGCTACACCTTC.

This clonotype was observed many times. The chain employs TRBV28 and TRBJ2-7; TRBD2 agrees at 8 bases. The V gene's germline CDR1 is MDHEN and CDR2 SYDVKM. This CDR3 contains 15 residues. Trimming removed 6 bases from V and 2 bases from J; junction bases left unmatched: 9. The CDR3 loop reads CASSPGISGTYEQYF. The CDR3 region has the DNA TGTGCCAGCAGCCCCGGGATTAGCGGGACCTACGAGCAGTACTTC.

This clonotype showed up many times. The rearrangement joins TRBV28 to TRBJ2-7; the D gene could be TRBD1 or TRBD2 (6 bases each). Germline CDR1 is MDHEN and CDR2 is SYDVKM. The CDR3 contains 13 residues. V dropped 7 bases and J dropped 4 bases, with 14 bases sitting between them. This CDR3 is CASTRGQSYEQYF. CDR3 nucleotides: TGTGCCAGCACACGGGGGCAAAGTTACGAGCAGTACTTC.

The sample holds many counts of this clonotype. This sequence joins TRBV27 and TRBJ1-5; tentatively, D is TRBD1 (6 bases). Deletions cut 6 bases from V and 6 bases from J, with 18 bases between. Germline values: CDR1 MNHEY, CDR2 SMNVEV (reference sequence). This CDR3 has 15 residues. CDR3 sequence (DNA): TGTGCCAGCAGCTTTACGGGGGCATTCGGTCAGCCCCAGCATTTT. The encoded protein is CASSFTGAFGQPQHF.

This clonotype was seen more than once but under ten times. This may be a read error: a much more frequent sequence differs by one nucleotide. The chain uses TRBV6-2 or TRBV6-3 and TRBJ1-1; 7 bases are a match to TRBD1. The germline V gene encodes CDR1 MNHEY and CDR2 SVGEGT. This CDR3 has 14 amino acids. J gave up 4 bases and V 6 bases, and 8 bases lay outside the gene matches. The CDR3 DNA reads TGTGCCAGCAGCCACGAGACAGGGAGCACTGAAGCTTTCTTT. Translation gives CASSHETGSTEAFF.

This clonotype was observed at least ten times. The chain combines TRBV29-1 with TRBJ1-5; 7 bases are a match to TRBD1. In germline, CDR1 is SQVTM, CDR2 ANQGSEA. The CDR3 has 12 amino acids. J gave up 3 bases and V 6 bases, and 2 bases lay outside the gene matches. The CDR3 is CSVKGANQPQHF. DNA for the CDR3: TGCAGCGTCAAGGGGGCCAATCAGCCCCAGCATTTT. The full variable domain, completed using reference TRBV29-1 and TRBJ1-5, is SAVISQKPSRDICQRGTSLTIQCQVDSQVTMMFWYRQQPGQSLTLIATANQGSEATYESGFVIDKFPISRPNLTFSTLTVSNMSPEDSSIYLCSVKGANQPQHFGDGTRLSIL.

In its sample, this clonotype was seen many times. The rearrangement joins TRBV20-1 to TRBJ2-7; D ambiguous. This CDR3 is 14 amino acids long. The V and J ends lost 1 base and 4 bases respectively, with 14 bases between them. Germline V gene lookup returns CDR1 DFQATT and CDR2 SNEGSKA (reference sequence). CDR3 coding DNA: TGCAGTGCTAGAGCAACCCGGACCTTTTACGAGCAGTACTTC. Translating it yields CSARATRTFYEQYF.

This clonotype showed up many times. The chain employs TRBV28 and TRBJ2-6; 7 bases align to TRBD1. The CDR3 runs 16 residues. Germline CDR1 reads MDHEN; CDR2 reads SYDVKM. The ends lost 5 bases at V and 2 bases at J; junction bases unmatched: 6. The CDR3, as DNA: TGTGCCAGCAGTCCACAGGGGAACCCTGGGGCCAACGTCCTGACTTTC. This sequence encodes CASSPQGNPGANVLTF.

The chain carries TRBV12-3 or TRBV12-4 and TRBJ2-7; 8 positions match TRBD1. After removal of 5 bases from V and 5 bases from J, the junction contained 5 bases not matched to a gene. The CDR3 loop spans 13 amino acids. This CDR3 reads CASSRQGKHEQYF. CDR3 sequence (DNA): TGTGCCAGCAGTAGACAGGGGAAGCACGAGCAGTACTTC.

The rearrangement uses TRBV28 and TRBJ2-5; 11 nucleotides agree with TRBD1. The junction had 8 bases not matched to a gene; V was cut back by 9 bases and J by 5 bases. Looked up from germline, CDR1 is MDHEN and CDR2 is SYDVKM. CDR3 length: 14 residues. CDR3: CASEPGQGDETQYF. The CDR3 DNA is TGTGCCAGTGAACCGGGACAGGGGGACGAGACCCAGTACTTC.

This clonotype was found many times. A much larger clone sits a single nucleotide away, making a read error possible. The chain is built from TRBV6-2 or TRBV6-3 and TRBJ2-5; D gene unclear. Germline CDR1 MNHEY, CDR2 SVGEGT. V gave up 5 bases and J gave up 6 bases, with 4 bases separating them. The CDR3 spans 10 residues. The CDR3 protein is CASSRKTQYF. The CDR3 DNA is TGTGCCAGCAGTAGAAAGACCCAGTACTTC.

J is TRBJ2-1 and V is TRBV20-1, with TRBD2 matching 12 bases. J was trimmed by 8 bases and V by 3 bases; bases with no gene match: 11. The CDR3 has 16 residues. Germline CDR1 and CDR2: DFQATT and SNEGSKA (reference sequence). CDR3 bases: TGCAGTGCTAGCTCCCCTCTAGCGGGAGGGCTCGATGAGCAGTTCTTC. Its protein is CSASSPLAGGLDEQFF.

This clonotype appeared a few times. This chain joins TRBV6-1 and TRBJ1-1; TRBD1 aligns across 9 bases. The V and J ends lost 9 bases and 3 bases, in that order; junction bases with no gene match: 8. The germline CDR1 and CDR2 sequences are MNHNS and SASEGT. CDR3 length equals 14 residues. This CDR3 is CASGGQGQDTEAFF. CDR3 sequence (DNA): TGTGCCAGTGGGGGACAGGGCCAGGACACTGAAGCTTTCTTT.

This clonotype was seen many times. The V and J genes are TRBV2 and TRBJ2-7; TRBD2 matches at 14 bases. The CDR3 loop spans 17 amino acids. J gave up 2 bases and V 5 bases, and 8 bases lay outside the gene matches. Germline V gene lookup returns CDR1 SNHLY and CDR2 FYNNEI. DNA for the CDR3: TGTGCCAGCAGTAAATTGACTAGCGGGAGGGCGACCTACGAGCAGTACTTC. This sequence encodes CASSKLTSGRATYEQYF.

This clonotype occurred many times. The V gene is TRBV28, the J gene TRBJ2-7, with 7 bases matching TRBD2. V was pared by 7 bases and J by 7 bases, with 19 bases of the junction left unmatched. Germline-derived CDR1 and CDR2 are MDHEN and SYDVKM. This CDR3 spans 16 amino acids. CDR3 loop: CASTEGGRAGVLEQYF. DNA for the CDR3: TGTGCCAGCACCGAAGGAGGGAGGGCCGGAGTGTTGGAGCAGTACTTC.

This clonotype was seen at least ten times. The chain couples TRBV7-9 to TRBJ1-1; D remains unclear. Germline V gene data show CDR1 as SEHNR and CDR2 as FQNEAQ (reference sequence). V was cut by 3 bases and J by 0 bases, with 11 bases left in between. The CDR3 has 15 amino acids. DNA for the CDR3: TGTGCCAGCAGCTTGTGGCCCGGTTTGAACACTGAAGCTTTCTTT. Its translation is CASSLWPGLNTEAFF.

This chain connects TRBV19 to TRBJ2-5; D not certain. The CDR3 length is 15 residues. CDR1 and CDR2 (germline): LNHDA, SQIVND (reference sequence). V was shortened by 4 bases and J by 0 bases, with 12 bases between the two germline ends. Here the CDR3 reads CASSTSEQYQETQYF. CDR3 nucleotide sequence: TGTGCCAGTAGTACCTCCGAACAGTACCAAGAGACCCAGTACTTC.

This clonotype has only a few counts. The chain couples TRBV6-2 or TRBV6-3 to TRBJ2-7; TRBD1 matches at 9 bases. The J segment lost 3 bases and the V segment lost 6 bases, leaving 9 bases of the junction unmatched. This CDR3 is built from 15 residues. CDR1 is MNHEY and CDR2 is SVGEGT in the germline V gene. The DNA of the CDR3 is TGTGCCAGCAGCTCCCGTGGGACAGGGAGCTACGAGCAGTACTTC. It specifies CASSSRGTGSYEQYF.

The chain has TRBV12-3 or TRBV12-4 and TRBJ1-2; maybe TRBD1 (6 bases). The germline V and J ends were trimmed by 10 bases and 8 bases, with 17 bases remaining between them. The CDR3 loop spans 12 amino acids. The CDR3 is CATSLAGAGYTF. The CDR3 DNA reads TGTGCCACCTCATTGGCAGGGGCAGGCTACACCTTC.

This clonotype has just a few counts. This chain links TRBV3-1 with TRBJ2-7; D might be TRBD1 (5 bases). Trimming shortened V by 0 bases and J by 5 bases, and 17 bases separated the two germline ends. This CDR3 is 16 amino acids long. CDR1 is LGHDT, CDR2 YNNKEL, per germline (reference sequence). For the CDR3, the DNA is TGTGCCAGCAGCCAAGATACTGGCAGGGCCATGGACGAGCAGTACTTC. Translated: CASSQDTGRAMDEQYF.